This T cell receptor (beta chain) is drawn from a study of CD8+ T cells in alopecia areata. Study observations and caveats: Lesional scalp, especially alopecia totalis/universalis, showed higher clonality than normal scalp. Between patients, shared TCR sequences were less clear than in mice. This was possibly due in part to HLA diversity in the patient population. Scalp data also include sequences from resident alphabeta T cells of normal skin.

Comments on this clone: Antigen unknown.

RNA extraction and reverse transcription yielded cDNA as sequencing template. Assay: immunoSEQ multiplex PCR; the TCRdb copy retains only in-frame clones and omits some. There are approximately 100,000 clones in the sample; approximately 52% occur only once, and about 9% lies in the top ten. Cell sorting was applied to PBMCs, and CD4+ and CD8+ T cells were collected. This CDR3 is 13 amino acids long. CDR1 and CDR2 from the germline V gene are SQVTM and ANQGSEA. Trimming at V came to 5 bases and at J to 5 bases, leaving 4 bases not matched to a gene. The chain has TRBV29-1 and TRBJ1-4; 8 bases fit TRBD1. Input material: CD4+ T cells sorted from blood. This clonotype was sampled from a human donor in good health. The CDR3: CSVQTGANEKLFF. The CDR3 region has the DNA TGCAGCGTTCAGACAGGGGCAAATGAAAAACTGTTTTTT.